This T cell receptor beta chain was identified during a study of blood T cell repertoires in COVID-19. Germline CDR1 LNHDA, CDR2 SQIVND (reference sequence). V was pared by 8 bases and J by 0 bases, with 10 bases of the junction left unmatched. CDR3 length: 17 amino acids. Sequencing was performed with immunoSEQ multiplex PCR; in TCRdb, only in-frame clones are kept and a portion is missing. The sample contains 350,000 to 400,000 clones, more than 75% of which appear only once. The chain links TRBV19 to TRBJ2-6; the match to TRBD2 covers 7 bases. The receptor comes from a man aged 35 to 55 in a cohort exposed to, infected with or recovered from COVID-19 (not recorded which). The sample comprised PBMCs or T cells enriched from blood (not recorded which). In nucleotides, the CDR3 is TGTGCCAGTTTCGGGAGGTTCCATCTCTCTGGGGCCAACGTCCTGACTTTC. Its protein is CASFGRFHLSGANVLTF.